This TCR beta chain derives from a study of blood T cell repertoires in COVID-19. Study background: Samples taken during acute and convalescent COVID-19 were collected in the United States, Italy and Spain. T cells, B-cell-depleted T cells, or PBMCs provided the cDNA or gDNA that served as material.

This clone was detected a few times. Under the authors' procedure: Reference gene primer amplification gave nucleated cell count estimates. The method was immunoSEQ multiplex PCR; TCRdb's version includes in-frame clones alone and lacks a portion of them. The V and J calls and the clone size are those of that table, but D and trimming were determined from the DNA. The sample consists of about 120,000 clones, roughly 87% of them appearing once. The CDR3 is 13 amino acids. The V gene lost 4 bases and the J gene lost 6 bases, with 9 bases spanning the gap. Germline V gene sequence: CDR1 SGHDN, CDR2 FVKESK.

This chain joins TRBV14 and TRBJ2-2, with unresolved D. Sample: peripheral blood. This sequence was found in an elderly man with acute or convalescent COVID-19. The CDR3 nucleotides are TGTGCCAGCAGCCCAATACTGGCCGGGGAGCTGTTTTTT. It specifies CASSPILAGELFF.